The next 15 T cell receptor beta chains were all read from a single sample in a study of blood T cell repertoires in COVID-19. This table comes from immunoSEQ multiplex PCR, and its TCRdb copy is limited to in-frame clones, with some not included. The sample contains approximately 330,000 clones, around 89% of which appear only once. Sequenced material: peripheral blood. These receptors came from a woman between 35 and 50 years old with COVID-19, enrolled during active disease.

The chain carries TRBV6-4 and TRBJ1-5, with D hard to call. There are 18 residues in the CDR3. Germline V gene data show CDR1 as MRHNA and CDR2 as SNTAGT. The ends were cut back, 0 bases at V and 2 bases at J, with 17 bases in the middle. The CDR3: CASSDSNEPAEGNQPQHF. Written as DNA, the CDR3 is TGTGCCAGCAGTGACTCGAACGAGCCGGCAGAGGGCAATCAGCCCCAGCATTTT.

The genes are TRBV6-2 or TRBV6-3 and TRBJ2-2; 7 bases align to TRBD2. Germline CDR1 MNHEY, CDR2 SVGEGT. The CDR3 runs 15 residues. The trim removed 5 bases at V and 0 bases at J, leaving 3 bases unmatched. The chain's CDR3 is CASSLGTTNTGELFF. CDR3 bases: TGTGCCAGCAGTCTCGGGACTACGAACACCGGGGAGCTGTTTTTT.

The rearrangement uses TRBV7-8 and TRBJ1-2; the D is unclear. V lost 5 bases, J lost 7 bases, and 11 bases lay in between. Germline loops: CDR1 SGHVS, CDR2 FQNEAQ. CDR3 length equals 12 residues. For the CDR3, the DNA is TGTGCCAGCAGCCCCGAGAAAAGTGGCTACACCTTC. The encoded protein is CASSPEKSGYTF.

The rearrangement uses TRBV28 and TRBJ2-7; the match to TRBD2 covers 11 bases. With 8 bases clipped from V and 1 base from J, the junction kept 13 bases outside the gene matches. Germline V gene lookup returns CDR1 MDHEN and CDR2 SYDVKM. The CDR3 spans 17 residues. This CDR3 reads CASLPPILAGGSYEQYF. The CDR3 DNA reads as TGTGCCAGCCTCCCTCCTATCCTAGCGGGGGGATCCTACGAGCAGTACTTC.

This chain's CDR3 is CASCRGPPSNSPLHF. In DNA, the CDR3 is TGTGCCAGCTGTCGGGGTCCCCCTTCCAATTCACCCCTCCACTTT. The genes are TRBV7-2 and TRBJ1-6; no definite D call. The germline CDR1 and CDR2 sequences are SGHTA and FQGNSA. The CDR3 is made up of 15 amino acids. Trimming left V 8 bases short and J 7 bases short, with 18 bases between. The full variable domain, rest sourced from reference TRBV7-2 and TRBJ1-6, is GAGVSQSPSNKVTEKGKDVELRCDPISGHTALYWYRQSLGQGLEFLIYFQGNSAPDKSGLPSDRFSAERTGGSVSTLTIQRTQQEDSAVYLCASCRGPPSNSPLHFGNGTRLTVT.

The CDR3 region has the DNA TGTGCCAGCAGCTTCAGAACCTTAAAATACGAGCAGTACTTC. Translated, it gives CASSFRTLKYEQYF. The J gene is TRBJ2-7, the V gene TRBV5-6; D uncertain. The germline V gene has CDR1 SGHDT and CDR2 YYEEEE. Trimming stripped 2 bases from V and 4 bases from J, with 13 bases between. The CDR3 loop spans 14 amino acids.

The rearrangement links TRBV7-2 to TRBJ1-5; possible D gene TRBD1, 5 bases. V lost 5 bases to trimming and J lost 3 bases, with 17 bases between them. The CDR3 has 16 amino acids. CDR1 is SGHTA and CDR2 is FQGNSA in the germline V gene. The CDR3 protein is CASSPRGFGFNQPQHF. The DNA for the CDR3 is TGTGCCAGCAGCCCCCGGGGGTTCGGGTTCAATCAGCCCCAGCATTTT.

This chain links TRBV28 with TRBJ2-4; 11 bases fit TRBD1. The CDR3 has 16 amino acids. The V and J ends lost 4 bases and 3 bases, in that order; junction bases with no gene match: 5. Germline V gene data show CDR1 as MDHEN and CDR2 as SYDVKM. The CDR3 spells CASSWDRGGDKNIQYF. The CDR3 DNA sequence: TGTGCCAGCAGTTGGGACAGGGGGGGAGACAAAAACATTCAGTACTTC.

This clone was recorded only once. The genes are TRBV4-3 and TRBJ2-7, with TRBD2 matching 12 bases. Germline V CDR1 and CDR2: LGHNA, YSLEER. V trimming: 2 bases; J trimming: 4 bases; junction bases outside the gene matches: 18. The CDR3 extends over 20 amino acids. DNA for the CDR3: TGCGCCAGCAGCCAACGCCTGCGAGTCCTAGCGGGAGGGGTGGGGTACGAGCAGTACTTC. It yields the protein CASSQRLRVLAGGVGYEQYF.

The CDR3 is CASSLDRQETQYF. In DNA, the CDR3 is TGTGCCAGCAGCCTCGACAGACAAGAGACCCAGTACTTC. V gene TRBV6-5 combines with J gene TRBJ2-5, with D perhaps matching TRBD1 (5 bases). The CDR3 is 13 amino acids. Trimming left V 6 bases short and J 2 bases short, with 10 bases between. In germline, CDR1 is MNHEY, CDR2 SVGAGI.

This chain's CDR3 is CASSRDSAYEQYF. The CDR3 DNA is TGTGCCAGCAGTCGGGACAGCGCCTACGAGCAGTACTTC. The chain has TRBV2 and TRBJ2-7; 7 nucleotides line up with TRBD1. CDR1 and CDR2 (germline): SNHLY, FYNNEI. This CDR3 is 13 amino acids long. Trimming removed 5 bases from V and 2 bases from J; junction bases left unmatched: 3.

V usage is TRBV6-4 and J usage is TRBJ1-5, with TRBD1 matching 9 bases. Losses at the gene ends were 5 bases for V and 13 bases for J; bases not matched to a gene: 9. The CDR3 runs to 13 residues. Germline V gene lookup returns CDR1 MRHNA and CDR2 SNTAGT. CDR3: CASSPGQGRVQHF. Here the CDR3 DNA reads TGTGCCAGCAGTCCGGGACAGGGAAGAGTGCAGCATTTT.

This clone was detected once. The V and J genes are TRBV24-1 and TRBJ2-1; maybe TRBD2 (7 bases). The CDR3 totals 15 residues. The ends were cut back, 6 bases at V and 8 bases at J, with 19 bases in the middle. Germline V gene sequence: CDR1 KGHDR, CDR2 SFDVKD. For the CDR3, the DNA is TGTGCCACCAGTAAGGGGGGAGGGTCTTTCGATGAGCAGTTCTTC. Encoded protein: CATSKGGGSFDEQFF.

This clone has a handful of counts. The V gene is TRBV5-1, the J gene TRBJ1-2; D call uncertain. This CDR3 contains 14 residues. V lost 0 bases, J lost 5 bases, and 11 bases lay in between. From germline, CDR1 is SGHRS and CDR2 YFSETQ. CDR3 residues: CASSLGAGEYGYTF. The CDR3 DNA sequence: TGCGCCAGCAGCTTGGGGGCAGGCGAGTATGGCTACACCTTC.

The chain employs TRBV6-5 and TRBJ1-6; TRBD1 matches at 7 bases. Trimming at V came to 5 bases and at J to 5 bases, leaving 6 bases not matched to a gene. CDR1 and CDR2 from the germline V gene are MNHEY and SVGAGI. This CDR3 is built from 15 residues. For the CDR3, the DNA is TGTGCCAGCAGTACAAGACAGGGCCATAATTCACCCCTCCACTTT. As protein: CASSTRQGHNSPLHF.